A selection of T cell receptor beta chains follows, all from one sample in a study of cytomegalovirus exposure and HLA in healthy donors. Using immunoSEQ multiplex PCR, the repertoire was profiled, and TCRdb retains in-frame clones only, with some absent. The data contain 140,000 to 150,000 clones, 77% of them seen just once; the ten biggest clones take up roughly 4.3%. Sequenced: PBMCs. These TCRs come from a male donor in good health and CMV-seronegative. Each CDR3 is given without its conserved first and last residue. Fields, in order: D gene, V gene, CDR3 length, J gene, CDR3 protein. D genes are given only for firm matches.

D: TRBD1
V: TRBV25-1
length: 13
J: TRBJ1-2
CDR3: ASSAGTGINYGYT

D: .
V: TRBV9
length: 12
J: TRBJ1-2
CDR3: ASSKLQGLDGYT

D: .
V: TRBV11-3
length: 14
J: TRBJ2-7
CDR3: ASSLLSGGATYEQY

D: .
V: TRBV27
length: 12
J: TRBJ1-1
CDR3: ASSLWQGSSEAF

D: .
V: TRBV27
length: 11
J: TRBJ1-5
CDR3: ASSLRQNQPQH

D: .
V: TRBV2
length: 8
J: TRBJ1-2
CDR3: ASRGYGYT

D: TRBD2
V: TRBV4-1
length: 15
J: .
CDR3: ASSQDGTSSMSYEQY

D: TRBD2
V: TRBV7-6
length: 15
J: TRBJ2-1
CDR3: ASSHWERGGSYNEQF

D: .
V: TRBV30
length: 11
J: TRBJ1-1
CDR3: AWSVRGCPEAF

D: .
V: TRBV4-3
length: 13
J: TRBJ1-4
CDR3: ASSQGTVRGEKLF

D: TRBD2
V: TRBV9
length: 13
J: TRBJ2-3
CDR3: ASSAGLAGGDTQY

D: TRBD2
V: TRBV10-3
length: 14
J: TRBJ2-1
CDR3: AIKTSGGPSINEQF